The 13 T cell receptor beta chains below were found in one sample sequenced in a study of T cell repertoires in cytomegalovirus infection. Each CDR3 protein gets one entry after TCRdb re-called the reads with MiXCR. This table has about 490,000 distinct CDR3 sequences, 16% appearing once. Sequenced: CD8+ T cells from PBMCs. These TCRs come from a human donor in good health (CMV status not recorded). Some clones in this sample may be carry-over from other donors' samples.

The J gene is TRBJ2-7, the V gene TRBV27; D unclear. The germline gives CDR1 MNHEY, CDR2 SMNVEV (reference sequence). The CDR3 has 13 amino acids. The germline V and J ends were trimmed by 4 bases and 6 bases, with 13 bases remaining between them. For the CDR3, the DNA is TGTGCCAGCAGTTCGGCCTCGCGGCGCGAGCAGTACTTC. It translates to CASSSASRREQYF.

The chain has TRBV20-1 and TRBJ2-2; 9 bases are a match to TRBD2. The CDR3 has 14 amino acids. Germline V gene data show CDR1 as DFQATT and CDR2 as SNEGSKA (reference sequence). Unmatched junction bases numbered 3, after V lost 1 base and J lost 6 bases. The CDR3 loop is CSARGGRVAGELFF. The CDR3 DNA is TGCAGTGCTAGAGGCGGGAGGGTTGCCGGGGAGCTGTTTTTT.

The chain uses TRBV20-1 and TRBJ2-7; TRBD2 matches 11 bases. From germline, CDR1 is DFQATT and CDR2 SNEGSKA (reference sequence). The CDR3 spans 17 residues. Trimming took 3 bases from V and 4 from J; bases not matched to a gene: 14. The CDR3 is CSARGTGLAGLIYEQYF. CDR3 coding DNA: TGCAGTGCTAGGGGGACAGGACTAGCGGGTTTGATTTACGAGCAGTACTTC.

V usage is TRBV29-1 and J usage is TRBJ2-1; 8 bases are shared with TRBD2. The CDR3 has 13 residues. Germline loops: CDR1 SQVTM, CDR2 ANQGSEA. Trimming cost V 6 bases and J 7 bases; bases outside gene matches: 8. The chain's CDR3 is CSVSGLEVNEQFF. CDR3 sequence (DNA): TGCAGCGTCTCGGGACTAGAGGTGAATGAGCAGTTCTTC.

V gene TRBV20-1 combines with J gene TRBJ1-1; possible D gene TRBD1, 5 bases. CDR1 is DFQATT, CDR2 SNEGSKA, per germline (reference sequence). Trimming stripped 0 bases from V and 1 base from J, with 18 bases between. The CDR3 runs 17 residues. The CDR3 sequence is CSARDLGTRGWNTEAFF. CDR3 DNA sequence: TGCAGTGCTAGAGATCTGGGGACTCGTGGTTGGAACACTGAAGCTTTCTTT.

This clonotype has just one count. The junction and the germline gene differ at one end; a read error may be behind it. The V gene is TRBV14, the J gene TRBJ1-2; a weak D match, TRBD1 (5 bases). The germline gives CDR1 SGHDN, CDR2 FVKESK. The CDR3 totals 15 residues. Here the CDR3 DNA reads TGTACCAGCAGCCAAGTACGAGGGGCCAACTATGGCTACACCTTC. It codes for CTSSQVRGANYGYTF. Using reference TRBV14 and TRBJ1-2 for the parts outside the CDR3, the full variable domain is EAGVTQFPSHSVIEKGQTVTLRCDPISGHDNLYWYRRVMGKEIKFLLHFVKESKQDESGMPNNRFLAERTGGTYSTLKVQPAELEDSGVYFCTSSQVRGANYGYTFGSGTRLTVV.

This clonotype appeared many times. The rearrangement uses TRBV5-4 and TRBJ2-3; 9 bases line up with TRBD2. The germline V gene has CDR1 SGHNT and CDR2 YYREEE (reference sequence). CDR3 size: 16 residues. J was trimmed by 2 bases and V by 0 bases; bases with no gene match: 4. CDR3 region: CASSLGLAGNTDTQYF. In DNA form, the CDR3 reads TGTGCCAGCAGCTTGGGGCTAGCGGGAAACACAGATACGCAGTATTTT.

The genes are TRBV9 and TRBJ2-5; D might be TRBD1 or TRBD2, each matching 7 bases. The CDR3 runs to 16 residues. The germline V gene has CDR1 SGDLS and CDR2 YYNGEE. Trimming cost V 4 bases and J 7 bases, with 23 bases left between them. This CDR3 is CASSPGGGAQERTQYF. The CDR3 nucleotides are TGTGCCAGCAGCCCAGGGGGGGGGGCGCAAGAAAGGACCCAGTACTTC.

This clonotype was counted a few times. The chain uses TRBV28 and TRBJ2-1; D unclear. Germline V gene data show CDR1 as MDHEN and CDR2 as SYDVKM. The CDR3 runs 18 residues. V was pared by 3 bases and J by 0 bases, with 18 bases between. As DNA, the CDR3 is TGTGCCAGCAGTTTTCAGGCTCGTACGGCGAGCTCCTACAATGAGCAGTTCTTC. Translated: CASSFQARTASSYNEQFF.

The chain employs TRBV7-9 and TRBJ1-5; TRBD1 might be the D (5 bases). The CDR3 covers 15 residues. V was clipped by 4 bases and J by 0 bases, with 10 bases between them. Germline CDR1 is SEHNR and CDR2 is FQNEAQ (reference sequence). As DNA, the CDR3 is TGTGCCAGCAGCTCCCCGACAGATAGCAATCAGCCCCAGCATTTT. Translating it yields CASSSPTDSNQPQHF.

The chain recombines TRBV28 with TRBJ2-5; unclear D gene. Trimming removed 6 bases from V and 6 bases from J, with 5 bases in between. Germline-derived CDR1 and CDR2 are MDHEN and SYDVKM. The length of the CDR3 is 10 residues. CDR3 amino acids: CASSGKTQYF. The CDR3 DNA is TGTGCCAGCAGCGGAAAGACCCAGTACTTC.

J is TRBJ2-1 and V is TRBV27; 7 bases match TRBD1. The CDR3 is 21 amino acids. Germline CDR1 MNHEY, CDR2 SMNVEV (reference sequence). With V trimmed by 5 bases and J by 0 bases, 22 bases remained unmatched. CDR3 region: CASSGPLWDSDHLSSYNEQFF. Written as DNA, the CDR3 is TGTGCCAGCAGTGGTCCCCTTTGGGACAGTGACCACTTGAGCTCCTACAATGAGCAGTTCTTC.

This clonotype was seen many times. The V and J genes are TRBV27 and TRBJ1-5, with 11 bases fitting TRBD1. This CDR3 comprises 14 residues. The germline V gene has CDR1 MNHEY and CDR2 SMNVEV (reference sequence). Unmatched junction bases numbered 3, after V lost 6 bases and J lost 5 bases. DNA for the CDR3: TGTGCCAGCAGAGGACAGGGGGCGCATCAGCCCCAGCATTTT. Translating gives CASRGQGAHQPQHF.